This T cell receptor beta chain appears in the sequencing data of a study of T cells expressing NK-cell markers. TCRdb re-called the 5' RACE reads; every CDR3 protein appears as one record, without DNA. The ten most abundant clones cover roughly 5.2% of a sample with hundreds of thousands of distinct CDR3 sequences. This CDR3 has 14 amino acids. CDR1 MNHEY and CDR2 SVGEGT come from the germline V gene. This sequence was found in a man aged 18-75 years in good health. The J gene is TRBJ1-1, the V gene TRBV6-2 or TRBV6-3; TCRdb outputs TRBD1, but without DNA this stays unchecked. The source material was blood T cells: a sorted CD56 or NKG2C T cell subset, CD4+ or CD8+ T cells, or bulk PBMC T cells (not recorded which). The CDR3 here is CASSLFRGPTEAFF.